A selection of T cell receptor beta chains follows, all from one sample in a study of cytomegalovirus exposure and HLA in healthy donors. This table comes from immunoSEQ multiplex PCR, and its TCRdb copy is limited to in-frame clones, with some not included. This sample has under 130,000 clones; about 80% occur once, and the top ten carry approximately 2.5%. Sequencing was performed on PBMCs. The receptors shown here come from a man aged 50 to 59 in good health and CMV-seropositive. Each CDR3 is given with its conserved first and last residue. D genes are given only for firm matches. Clone size is not always given. Where it is, it says once, few, many or a class for expanded clones.

TRBV27	TRBJ1-4	NA	NA	TGTGCCAGCAGTTCCGCCGGAGCTGCTAATGAAAAACTGTTTTTT	CASSSAGAANEKLFF
TRBV2	TRBJ1-6	NA	few	TGTGCCAGCAGTGAAGGGGCAAATTCACCCCTCCACTTT	CASSEGANSPLHF
TRBV19	TRBJ2-7	NA	few	TGTGCCAGTAGTATTCTCCCGGGGGACTACGAGCAGTACTTC	CASSILPGDYEQYF
TRBV15	TRBJ1-3	TRBD1	NA	TGTGCCACCACCACCTCAAGAGGGGGCCCAGGAAACACCATATATTTT	CATTTSRGGPGNTIYF
TRBV6-1	TRBJ1-5	NA	few	TGTGCCATACAGGGTAGGTCCAATCAGCCCCAGCATTTT	CAIQGRSNQPQHF
TRBV21-1	TRBJ1-1	NA	NA	TGTGCCAGCAGCTCGAGGGGAGGGCCTGTGAACACTGAAGCTTTCTTT	CASSSRGGPVNTEAFF
TRBV27	TRBJ2-2	TRBD1	NA	TGTGCCAGCAGTTTATCTAGGGGCAGGGGGCGGTACACCGGGGAGCTGTTTTTT	CASSLSRGRGRYTGELFF
TRBV2	TRBJ2-2	TRBD1	NA	TGTGCCAGCAGTGTTGAAGGGGGCGCCCCCGGGGAGCTGTTTTTT	CASSVEGGAPGELFF
TRBV29-1	TRBJ2-3	TRBD2	NA	TGCAGCGTTACTAGCGGGAGAGCTTCTAATGGGGTTACGCAGTATTTT	CSVTSGRASNGVTQYF
TRBV27	TRBJ2-7	NA	NA	TGTGCCAGCAGTCGGTACTCCGGCGGCTACGAGCAGTACTTC	CASSRYSGGYEQYF
TRBV9	TRBJ1-2	TRBD1	NA	TGTGCCAGCAGCGCAGGACAGGGGGCTTATGGCTACACCTTC	CASSAGQGAYGYTF
TRBV9	TRBJ2-1	NA	NA	TGTGCCAGCAGCCCCATTGCGGAGAGCTCCTACAATGAGCAGTTCTTC	CASSPIAESSYNEQFF
TRBV10-3	TRBJ2-1	TRBD1	once	TGTGCCATCAGTGCGCCGGGACAGGGAGGAAATGAGCAGTTCTTC	CAISAPGQGGNEQFF
TRBV7-9	TRBJ2-1	NA	NA	TGTGCCAGCAGTTTCGCGGGCAGGAACAATGAGCAGTTCTTC	CASSFAGRNNEQFF
TRBV27	TRBJ2-1	TRBD2	NA	TGTGCCAGCAGTTTGCCCCCTGGACTAGCGGGGAAACGGGAGCAGTTCTTC	CASSLPPGLAGKREQFF
TRBV19	TRBJ1-5	NA	NA	TGTGCCAGTAGTGCATGGGGCAGGGCGGATCAGCCCCAGCATTTT	CASSAWGRADQPQHF
TRBV6-5	TRBJ2-2	TRBD1	NA	TGTGCCAGCACGGGACAGGGTAATACCGGGGAGCTGTTTTTT	CASTGQGNTGELFF
TRBV4-1	TRBJ1-2	NA	once	TGCGCCAGCTGGGGGCTGGGGCGTTATGGCTACACCTTC	CASWGLGRYGYTF
TRBV9	TRBJ1-2	TRBD1	NA	TGTGCCAGCAGCGAGGGGAAACAGGGGAGGTCCTATGGCTACACCTTC	CASSEGKQGRSYGYTF
TRBV28	TRBJ1-2	TRBD1	NA	TGTGCCAGCACTCCCCAGGGGGTTGGACCCTTTTTTAACTATGGCTACACCTTC	CASTPQGVGPFFNYGYTF
TRBV18	TRBJ2-3	NA	NA	TGTGCCAGCTCACCATCACTCACAGATACGCAGTATTTT	CASSPSLTDTQYF
TRBV6-5	TRBJ1-2	NA	NA	TGTGCCAGCAGTCCCACAGCCCACTATGGCTACACCTTC	CASSPTAHYGYTF
TRBV20-1	TRBJ2-5	NA	NA	TGCAGTACCGACACCCAAGAGACCCAGTACTTC	CSTDTQETQYF
TRBV18	TRBJ2-1	TRBD1	once	TGTGCCAGCTCCCCCGCAGGGGGCTACTCCTACAATGAGCAGTTCTTC	CASSPAGGYSYNEQFF
TRBV4-2	TRBJ2-7	TRBD1	NA	TGTGCCAGCAGCCAAGATCCCGACAGGGGAATATACGAGCAGTACTTC	CASSQDPDRGIYEQYF
TRBV30	TRBJ1-3	NA	NA	TGTGCCTGGAGCCGAACAGGGACCTCTGGAAACACCATATATTTT	CAWSRTGTSGNTIYF
TRBV2	TRBJ2-5	NA	NA	TGTGCCAGCATGAACCCGACTGAGGCCCAGTACTTC	CASMNPTEAQYF
TRBV29-1	TRBJ2-2	NA	NA	TGCAGCGCCGCCGGCGGGGAGCTGTTTTTT	CSAAGGELFF
TRBV19	TRBJ1-4	NA	NA	TGTGCCAGTAGTAGTGACGTATGGGCAGGAAATGAAAAACTGTTTTTT	CASSSDVWAGNEKLFF
TRBV7-3	TRBJ2-2	TRBD1	NA	TGTGCCAGCAGCCCCGGACAGGGTTTGGTCGCCGGGGAGCTGTTTTTT	CASSPGQGLVAGELFF
TRBV19	TRBJ1-6	NA	medium-sized	TGTGCCAGTAGTGCGATGGGCTACAATTCACCCCTCCACTTT	CASSAMGYNSPLHF
TRBV7-6	TRBJ2-7	TRBD1	NA	TGTGCCAGCAGCCCCAATCCCGGGACAGGGTCCTACGAGCAGTACTTC	CASSPNPGTGSYEQYF
TRBV5-1	TRBJ1-2	NA	NA	TGCGCCAGCAGCCTGGGTAGTGTTTTGTCAGGGGGCTACACCTTC	CASSLGSVLSGGYTF
TRBV18	TRBJ2-5	TRBD2	NA	TGTGCCAGCTCAGAGCTTGGGACTAGCGGACAAGAGACCCAGTACTTC	CASSELGTSGQETQYF
TRBV2	TRBJ2-2	NA	NA	TGTGCCAGTACGACCCGGGGAGACGGGGAGCTGTTTTTT	CASTTRGDGELFF
TRBV5-1	TRBJ2-7	TRBD2	NA	TGCGCCAGCAGCTTGGGGACTAGCGGCGCCTACGAGCAGTACTTC	CASSLGTSGAYEQYF
TRBV19	TRBJ2-7	TRBD2	NA	TGTGCCAGTAGTAGGGACTACGACGAGCAGTACTTC	CASSRDYDEQYF
TRBV5-8	TRBJ1-2	NA	NA	TGTGCCAGCCTGAGACTTTGGGGGGATGGCTACACCTTC	CASLRLWGDGYTF
TRBV5-1	TRBJ2-7	NA	NA	TGCGCCAGCAGCTTGGGGGGGGACGAGCAGTACTTC	CASSLGGDEQYF
TRBV5-1	TRBJ2-1	TRBD1	few	TGCGCCAGCAGCAGGGGGACAGGGCCCAATGAGCAGTTCTTC	CASSRGTGPNEQFF